The clone carrying this T cell receptor (beta chain) has just one count. PCR was performed a second time for roughly 6 to 12 cycles using a sample-barcoded 5' primer and a J-beta primer mix. One entry per CDR3 protein, called by TCRdb with MiXCR from the 5' RACE reads. The data show about 800,000 distinct CDR3 sequences, roughly 25% seen once. The source of the sample is a study of blood T cells in healthy people across ages. The V and J ends lost 5 bases and 3 bases, in that order; junction bases with no gene match: 12. This CDR3 has 17 residues. Looked up from germline, CDR1 is MNHEY and CDR2 is SMNVEV (reference sequence). These data also featured in a second study, about T cells of mothers and their children.

Material for sequencing was blood. This TCR was recovered from a boy aged 5-17 years in good health. V and J are TRBV27 and TRBJ2-2; 7 bases map to TRBD2. In nucleotides, the CDR3 is TGTGCCAGCAGTCTAACAGAACGGCGGGGGTACACCGGGGAGCTGTTTTTT. The encoded protein is CASSLTERRGYTGELFF.